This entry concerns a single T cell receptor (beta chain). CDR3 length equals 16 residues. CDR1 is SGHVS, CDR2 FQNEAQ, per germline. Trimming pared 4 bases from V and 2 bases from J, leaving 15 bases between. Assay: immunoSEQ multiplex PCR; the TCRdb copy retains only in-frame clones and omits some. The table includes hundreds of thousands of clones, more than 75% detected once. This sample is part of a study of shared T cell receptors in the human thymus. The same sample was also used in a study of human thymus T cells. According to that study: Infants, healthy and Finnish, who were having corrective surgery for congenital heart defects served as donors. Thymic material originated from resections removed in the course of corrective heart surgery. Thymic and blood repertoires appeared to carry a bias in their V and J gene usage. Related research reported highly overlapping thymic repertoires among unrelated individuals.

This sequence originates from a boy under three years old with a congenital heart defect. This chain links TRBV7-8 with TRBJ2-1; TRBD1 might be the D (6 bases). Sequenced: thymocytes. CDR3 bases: TGTGCCAGCAGCTCATACAGGGATCCTACCTACAATGAGCAGTTCTTC. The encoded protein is CASSSYRDPTYNEQFF.